The sequence of this TCR beta chain was determined in a study of cytomegalovirus exposure and HLA in healthy donors. Study-level results: An assumption of roughly uniform sequencing depth across donors underlay the presence/absence analyses. DRB1 showed the most TCR associations and HLA-C the fewest in a later analysis, as rates varied by HLA locus. The authors reported that TCR beta sequences could predict HLA-A and HLA-B alleles. These predictions were accurate for most subjects in the first cohort.

Comments on this clone: The antigen is undetermined.

13 Jbeta primers and 60 Vbeta primers were used for the PCR. TCRdb keeps only in-frame clones here, not all; method: immunoSEQ multiplex PCR. The repertoire consists of about 82,000 clones, with under 80% occurring once and the leading ten covering around an eighth. Each donor was healthy, and each was a bone marrow donor. The sample consisted of PBMCs. The TCR sequence derives from a human donor in good health.

CDR3 amino acids: CATSRVLGGANGYTF. The DNA for the CDR3 is TGTGCCACCAGCAGGGTCTTGGGGGGGGCTAATGGCTACACCTTC. The chain employs TRBV15 and TRBJ1-2, with a weak D call TRBD1 (6 bases). The germline CDR1 and CDR2 sequences are LNHNV and YYDKDF (reference sequence). V lost 3 bases, J lost 6 bases, and 17 bases lay in between. The CDR3 spans 15 residues.